Presented here are 12 T cell receptor beta chains from one specimen sequenced in a study of T cell repertoires in cytomegalovirus infection. Each CDR3 protein gets one entry after TCRdb re-called the reads with MiXCR. Of 230,000 or so distinct CDR3 sequences detected, about 40% appear once; the ten largest clones hold around 60%. These receptors have no identified antigens. Source: CD8+ T cells from cultured PBMCs, taken from culture after CMV antigen stimulation. Every receptor here comes from a human donor in good health (CMV status not recorded). Some clones in this sample may be carry-over from other donors' samples.

The chain recombines TRBV7-9 with TRBJ2-2, with TRBD1 matching over 9 bases. The CDR3 covers 15 residues. With V trimmed by 4 bases and J by 3 bases, 3 bases remained unmatched. CDR1 SEHNR and CDR2 FQNEAQ come from the germline V gene (reference sequence). The CDR3 coding sequence is TGTGCCAGCAGCTCACAGGGGGCAGACACCGGGGAGCTGTTTTTT. Protein sequence: CASSSQGADTGELFF.

The rearrangement uses TRBV2 and TRBJ2-3; D gene ambiguous. Trimming cost V 4 bases and J 0 bases, with 11 bases left between them. Looked up from germline, CDR1 is SNHLY and CDR2 is FYNNEI. The CDR3 extends over 15 amino acids. CDR3 DNA: TGTGCCAGCAGTGTAGAGCCCAAGAGCACAGATACGCAGTATTTT. Translation gives CASSVEPKSTDTQYF.

This clonotype has only one observation. The chain links TRBV11-2 to TRBJ2-1; 9 bases fit TRBD2. The CDR3 sequence is 17 residues long. Trimming took 1 base from V and 2 from J; bases not matched to a gene: 6. Germline CDR1 is SGHAT and CDR2 is FQNNGV. CDR3: CASSLARLAAPYNEQFF. The CDR3 nucleotides are TGTGCCAGCAGCTTAGCCCGACTAGCGGCACCCTACAATGAGCAGTTCTTC.

This clonotype was seen only a few times. Germline is not matched at one junction end, which may reflect a read error. For the CDR3, the DNA is TGTGCCAGCAGGTTAGAGACTAGTGAGCAGTTCTTC. Its protein is CASRLETSEQFF. V gene TRBV12-3 or TRBV12-4 combines with J gene TRBJ2-1; D perhaps matches TRBD2 (6 bases). The CDR3 is 12 residues long.

This clonotype occurred many times. The chain employs TRBV7-8 and TRBJ2-5, with a weak D call TRBD2 (5 bases). Germline CDR1 is SGHVS and CDR2 is FQNEAQ. The CDR3 sequence is 15 residues long. V was trimmed by 1 base and J by 5 bases, leaving 14 bases between them. The CDR3 coding sequence is TGTGCCAGCAGCTTAGGGAGGTGGGGTGTCGAGACCCAGTACTTC. It codes for CASSLGRWGVETQYF.

The V gene is TRBV20-1, the J gene TRBJ2-3; no firm D call. The CDR3 sequence is 16 residues long. Germline V gene sequence: CDR1 DFQATT, CDR2 SNEGSKA (reference sequence). V was shortened by 6 bases and J by 0 bases, with 19 bases between the two germline ends. CDR3 in amino acids: CSAVNPTSASTDTQYF. CDR3 nucleotides: TGCAGTGCCGTCAATCCAACAAGTGCCAGCACAGATACGCAGTATTTT.

This clonotype was seen a single time. The V and J genes are TRBV28 and TRBJ2-1; TRBD2 agrees at 11 bases. CDR3 length equals 18 residues. V shed 5 bases, J shed 4 bases, and the junction held 13 bases outside the gene matches. Germline assignment: CDR1 MDHEN and CDR2 SYDVKM. CDR3 nucleotide sequence: TGTGCCAGCAGTGGCCCATCTTTAGCGGGGGGGCCTTACAATGAGCAGTTCTTC. This gives the protein CASSGPSLAGGPYNEQFF.

This chain connects TRBV2 to TRBJ1-3; 9 bases are a match to TRBD1. The CDR3 has 16 residues. Trimming cost V 4 bases and J 2 bases; bases outside gene matches: 6. The germline gives CDR1 SNHLY, CDR2 FYNNEI. CDR3 protein: CASSVPRQGAGNTIYF. The CDR3 nucleotides read TGTGCCAGCAGTGTTCCCCGACAGGGGGCTGGAAACACCATATATTTT.

For the CDR3, the DNA is TGTGCCAGCACCGCCGATCAGTACAATGAGCAGTTCTTC. Translating gives CASTADQYNEQFF. V and J are TRBV12-3 or TRBV12-4 and TRBJ2-1; the D is unclear. V shed 7 bases and J shed 4 bases, with 11 bases lying between them. The CDR3 has 13 residues.

In its sample, this clonotype ranks as medium-sized. CDR3 sequence reads: CASSQWALRQAFF. The CDR3 coding sequence is TGCGCCAGCAGCCAATGGGCTCTTCGGCAGGCTTTCTTT. The chain links TRBV4-1 to TRBJ1-1; D unresolved. CDR3 size: 13 residues. V lost 2 bases to trimming and J lost 11 bases, with 15 bases between them. CDR1 and CDR2 (germline): MGHRA, YSYEKL.

A few counts support this clonotype. The rearrangement links TRBV7-9 to TRBJ2-1, with TRBD2 matching 12 bases. V lost 3 bases to trimming and J lost 8 bases; unmatched junction nucleotides: 8. The V gene's germline CDR1 is SEHNR and CDR2 FQNEAQ (reference sequence). The CDR3 runs 16 residues. The CDR3 DNA is TGTGCCAGCAGCTTCAGACTAGCGGGAGCTGAGGATGAGCAGTTCTTC. Amino acid sequence: CASSFRLAGAEDEQFF.

In this sample, this clonotype turned up a few times. The J gene is TRBJ2-7, the V gene TRBV27; D is perhaps TRBD1 (5 bases). The CDR3 runs 13 residues. Trimming stripped 2 bases from V and 3 bases from J, with 8 bases between. Germline lookup yields CDR1 MNHEY and CDR2 SMNVEV (reference sequence). CDR3 sequence (DNA): TGTGCCAGCAGTTTAACAGACAGCTACGAGCAGTACTTC. Protein product: CASSLTDSYEQYF.